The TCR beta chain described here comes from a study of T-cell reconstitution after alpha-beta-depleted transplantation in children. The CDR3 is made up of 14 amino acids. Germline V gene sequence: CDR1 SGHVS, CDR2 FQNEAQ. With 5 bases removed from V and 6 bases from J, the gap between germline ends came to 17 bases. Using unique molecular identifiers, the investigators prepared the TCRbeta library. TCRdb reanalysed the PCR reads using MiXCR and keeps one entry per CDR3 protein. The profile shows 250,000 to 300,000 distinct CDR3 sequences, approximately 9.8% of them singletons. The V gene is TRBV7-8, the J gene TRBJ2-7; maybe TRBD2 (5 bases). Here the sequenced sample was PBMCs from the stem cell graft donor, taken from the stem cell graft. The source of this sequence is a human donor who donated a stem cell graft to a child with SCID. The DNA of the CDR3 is TGTGCCAGCAGCCCCCCTAACGGGGTCGGCGAGCAGTACTTC. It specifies CASSPPNGVGEQYF.